This is a list of T cell receptor beta chains from one sample in a study of CD8+CD57+ T cells in acquired aplastic anemia. TCRdb re-derived calls from the reads in MiXCR, one entry per CDR3 protein. This sample yields around 200,000 distinct CDR3 sequences, of which around 60% are seen a single time; about 29% belongs to the top ten. Specimen: sorted CD4+, CD8+, or CD8+CD57+ T cells (not recorded which) from PBMCs. These receptors originate from a human donor in good health. Both conserved end residues are part of each CDR3. The D gene is left open where the match is weak. Clone size, where shown, is once, few, many, or a class for clones that have expanded.

d_gene: TRBD2
abundance: .
j_gene: TRBJ2-7
v_gene: TRBV12-3/TRBV12-4
CDR3aa: CAGSLAGASYEQYF
CDR3nt: TGTGCCGGCAGTCTAGCGGGGGCTTCCTACGAGCAGTACTTC

d_gene: .
abundance: few
j_gene: TRBJ2-1
v_gene: TRBV20-1
CDR3aa: CSARMEFEQFF
CDR3nt: TGCAGTGCTAGAATGGAGTTTGAGCAGTTCTTC

d_gene: .
abundance: .
j_gene: TRBJ2-1
v_gene: TRBV7-3
CDR3aa: CASSDQGGPYNEQFF
CDR3nt: TGTGCCAGCAGTGACCAGGGAGGCCCCTACAATGAGCAGTTCTTC

d_gene: .
abundance: .
j_gene: TRBJ2-7
v_gene: TRBV7-3
CDR3aa: CASSQTAYEQYF
CDR3nt: TGTGCCAGCAGCCAAACCGCCTACGAGCAGTACTTC

d_gene: TRBD1
abundance: many
j_gene: TRBJ2-3
v_gene: TRBV6-6
CDR3aa: CASSYSRTGWTDTQYF
CDR3nt: TGTGCCAGCAGTTACTCCCGGACAGGGTGGACAGATACGCAGTATTTT

d_gene: .
abundance: few
j_gene: TRBJ2-7
v_gene: TRBV5-1
CDR3aa: CASSFQRASSDEQYF
CDR3nt: TGCGCCAGCAGCTTCCAGCGAGCCTCCTCCGACGAGCAGTACTTC

d_gene: .
abundance: few
j_gene: TRBJ2-7
v_gene: TRBV5-1
CDR3aa: CASSIVPSREQYF
CDR3nt: TGCGCCAGCAGCATCGTCCCGTCCCGGGAGCAGTACTTC

d_gene: .
abundance: .
j_gene: TRBJ1-5
v_gene: TRBV19
CDR3aa: CASHSGNREGWGQPQHF
CDR3nt: TGTGCCAGTCACTCCGGTAACAGGGAAGGTTGGGGTCAGCCCCAGCATTTT

d_gene: TRBD1
abundance: many
j_gene: TRBJ2-2
v_gene: TRBV6-5
CDR3aa: CASRTGQGNTGELFF
CDR3nt: TGTGCCAGCAGAACGGGACAGGGGAACACCGGGGAGCTGTTTTTT

d_gene: TRBD1
abundance: .
j_gene: TRBJ2-7
v_gene: TRBV20-1
CDR3aa: CSAIVPGQGNPEQYF
CDR3nt: TGCAGTGCTATTGTTCCGGGACAGGGTAATCCCGAGCAGTACTTC

d_gene: .
abundance: .
j_gene: TRBJ1-1
v_gene: TRBV20-1
CDR3aa: CSAGVTEAFF
CDR3nt: TGCAGTGCTGGAGTGACTGAGGCTTTCTTT

d_gene: TRBD2
abundance: .
j_gene: TRBJ2-1
v_gene: TRBV7-3
CDR3aa: CASMAGTSGTYNEQFF
CDR3nt: TGTGCCAGCATGGCTGGGACTAGCGGAACCTACAATGAGCAGTTCTTC

d_gene: .
abundance: once
j_gene: TRBJ1-1
v_gene: TRBV5-1
CDR3aa: CASSSGVVAFF
CDR3nt: TGCGCCAGCAGTTCCGGAGTCGTAGCTTTCTTT

d_gene: .
abundance: .
j_gene: TRBJ2-5
v_gene: TRBV12-3/TRBV12-4
CDR3aa: CASSLRAGISF
CDR3nt: TGTGCCAGCAGTCTAAGGGCCGGGATTTCATTC

d_gene: .
abundance: .
j_gene: TRBJ2-5
v_gene: TRBV20-1
CDR3aa: CSARVLEEETQYF
CDR3nt: TGCAGTGCTAGAGTGCTAGAGGAAGAGACCCAGTACTTC

d_gene: .
abundance: many
j_gene: TRBJ2-3
v_gene: TRBV5-5
CDR3aa: CASSFYSSTDTQYF
CDR3nt: TGTGCCAGCAGCTTTTATTCTAGCACAGATACGCAGTATTTT

d_gene: .
abundance: .
j_gene: TRBJ2-1
v_gene: TRBV29-1
CDR3aa: CSLTPGHYSYNEQFF
CDR3nt: TGCAGCTTAACCCCGGGACACTACTCCTACAATGAGCAGTTCTTC

d_gene: .
abundance: once
j_gene: TRBJ2-2
v_gene: TRBV10-3
CDR3aa: CAISDPTGTRKAGELFF
CDR3nt: TGTGCCATCAGTGATCCTACCGGGACCAGAAAAGCCGGGGAGCTGTTTTTT

d_gene: TRBD2
abundance: .
j_gene: TRBJ2-5
v_gene: TRBV5-1
CDR3aa: CASSPGLAGGQETQYF
CDR3nt: TGCGCCAGCAGCCCCGGACTAGCGGGGGGCCAAGAGACCCAGTACTTC

d_gene: .
abundance: .
j_gene: TRBJ2-7
v_gene: TRBV19
CDR3aa: CASIREGFGTGEQYF
CDR3nt: TGTGCCAGTATTAGAGAGGGGTTTGGCACCGGGGAGCAGTACTTC

d_gene: TRBD2
abundance: .
j_gene: TRBJ2-7
v_gene: TRBV6-1
CDR3aa: CASSYQGLAGREQYF
CDR3nt: TGTGCCAGCAGTTACCAAGGACTAGCGGGACGGGAGCAGTACTTC

d_gene: .
abundance: many
j_gene: TRBJ2-1
v_gene: TRBV20-1
CDR3aa: CSARGMRSSYNEQFF
CDR3nt: TGCAGTGCTAGAGGGATGCGGAGCTCCTACAATGAGCAGTTCTTC

d_gene: .
abundance: once
j_gene: TRBJ2-3
v_gene: TRBV5-1
CDR3aa: CASSLAESTDTQYF
CDR3nt: TGCGCCAGCAGCTTGGCCGAGTCGACAGATACGCAGTATTTT

d_gene: .
abundance: .
j_gene: TRBJ2-3
v_gene: TRBV7-3
CDR3aa: CASSLGQGLADTQYF
CDR3nt: TGTGCCAGCAGCTTGGGGCAGGGGCTTGCAGATACGCAGTATTTT

d_gene: .
abundance: .
j_gene: TRBJ2-2
v_gene: TRBV4-1
CDR3aa: CASSQVRGELFF
CDR3nt: TGCGCCAGCAGCCAAGTGCGGGGGGAGCTGTTTTTT

d_gene: TRBD1
abundance: .
j_gene: TRBJ2-5
v_gene: TRBV28
CDR3aa: CASTAIPGQDQETQYF
CDR3nt: TGTGCCAGCACTGCCATTCCGGGACAGGATCAAGAGACCCAGTACTTC

d_gene: .
abundance: .
j_gene: TRBJ2-7
v_gene: TRBV5-5
CDR3aa: CASSLEVGYYEQYF
CDR3nt: TGTGCCAGCAGCTTGGAAGTCGGTTACTACGAGCAGTACTTC

d_gene: TRBD2
abundance: .
j_gene: TRBJ2-1
v_gene: TRBV29-1
CDR3aa: CSAGFGRELDGQLF
CDR3nt: TGCAGTGCTGGGTTCGGGCGGGAGCTCGATGGGCAGCTCTTC

d_gene: .
abundance: .
j_gene: TRBJ2-5
v_gene: TRBV7-9
CDR3aa: CASSFYICSLGRQETQYF
CDR3nt: .

d_gene: TRBD1
abundance: .
j_gene: TRBJ2-3
v_gene: TRBV6-4
CDR3aa: CASSGDRDTDTQYF
CDR3nt: TGTGCCAGCAGTGGAGACAGGGACACAGATACGCAGTATTTT

d_gene: .
abundance: .
j_gene: TRBJ2-7
v_gene: TRBV27
CDR3aa: CASMSGSYEQYF
CDR3nt: TGTGCCAGCATGTCGGGATCCTACGAGCAGTACTTC

d_gene: .
abundance: .
j_gene: TRBJ2-7
v_gene: TRBV9
CDR3aa: CASSQVEGSQPQQYF
CDR3nt: TGTGCCAGCAGCCAAGTTGAGGGATCTCAGCCCCAGCAGTACTTC

d_gene: TRBD1
abundance: few
j_gene: TRBJ1-6
v_gene: TRBV7-3
CDR3aa: CASSLGQSNSPLHF
CDR3nt: TGTGCCAGCAGCCTGGGACAGAGTAATTCACCCCTCCACTTT

d_gene: TRBD1
abundance: .
j_gene: TRBJ2-7
v_gene: TRBV7-2
CDR3aa: CASSLGQGRAYEQYF
CDR3nt: TGTGCCAGCAGCCTGGGACAGGGAAGGGCCTACGAGCAGTACTTC

d_gene: .
abundance: .
j_gene: TRBJ2-1
v_gene: TRBV9
CDR3aa: CASSTGGGTYNGQFF
CDR3nt: TGTGCCAGCAGCACAGGGGGGGGCACCTACAATGGGCAGTTCTTC

d_gene: .
abundance: once
j_gene: TRBJ2-7
v_gene: TRBV7-3
CDR3aa: CASSTGTQDEQYF
CDR3nt: TGTGCCAGCAGCACCGGGACACAGGACGAGCAGTACTTC

d_gene: .
abundance: few
j_gene: TRBJ1-1
v_gene: TRBV10-2
CDR3aa: CASSERQQNTEAFF
CDR3nt: TGCGCCAGCAGTGAGAGGCAGCAGAACACTGAAGCTTTCTTT

d_gene: .
abundance: few
j_gene: TRBJ2-1
v_gene: TRBV7-3
CDR3aa: CASSLAGARVGDEQFF
CDR3nt: TGTGCCAGCAGCTTAGCGGGGGCTAGAGTGGGGGATGAGCAGTTCTTC

d_gene: TRBD2
abundance: .
j_gene: TRBJ2-3
v_gene: TRBV6-4
CDR3aa: CASSGTSGTDTRYF
CDR3nt: TGTGCCAGCAGTGGAACTAGCGGCACAGATACGCGGTATTTT

d_gene: .
abundance: many
j_gene: TRBJ2-1
v_gene: TRBV3-2
CDR3aa: CASSQDRGGATYNEQFF
CDR3nt: TGTGCCAGCAGCCAAGATAGGGGCGGGGCCACCTACAATGAGCAGTTCTTC

d_gene: TRBD1
abundance: many
j_gene: TRBJ2-7
v_gene: TRBV28
CDR3aa: CASTGGTGDEQYF
CDR3nt: TGTGCCAGCACAGGAGGGACAGGGGATGAGCAGTACTTC

d_gene: .
abundance: few
j_gene: TRBJ1-2
v_gene: TRBV2
CDR3aa: CASSVTAAGNYGYTF
CDR3nt: TGTGCCAGCAGTGTCACAGCTGCCGGTAACTATGGCTACACCTTC

d_gene: .
abundance: .
j_gene: TRBJ1-2
v_gene: TRBV4-3
CDR3aa: CASSQDGQPYGYTF
CDR3nt: TGCGCCAGCAGCCAAGATGGGCAGCCCTATGGCTACACCTTC